The sequence of this T cell receptor (beta chain) was determined in a study of blood T cell repertoires in COVID-19. Germline V gene sequence: CDR1 SGDLS, CDR2 YYNGEE. V was shortened by 4 bases and J by 4 bases, with 11 bases between the two germline ends. CDR3 size: 14 residues. Original handling: Scientists estimated how many nucleated cells there were by amplifying reference gene primers. Generated by immunoSEQ multiplex PCR, the TCRdb table keeps only in-frame clones and is missing some. V and J calls plus clone size are reproduced from that table; the DNA served to infer D and trimming. Of some 90,000 clones in the sample, about 90% are singletons; the top ten hold around 3.9%.

The genes are TRBV9 and TRBJ1-4; TRBD1 might be the D (5 bases). The sequenced material came from peripheral blood. This TCR derives from a woman between 50 and 59 years old in a cohort sampled during active COVID-19. The DNA of the CDR3 is TGTGCCAGCAGCACAGGACAAGTTAATGAAAAACTGTTTTTT. The encoded protein is CASSTGQVNEKLFF.